Below, 4 T cell receptor beta chains from the same sample are listed, as sequenced in a study of early T cells in non-severe SARS-CoV-2 infection. Via MiXCR, TCRdb re-called the 5' RACE reads, giving one row per CDR3 protein. The sample includes 50,000 to 65,000 distinct CDR3 sequences, around 19% of them seen just once. Sequenced material: whole blood, taken at baseline. The receptors shown here come from an adult who was a healthcare worker with PCR-confirmed SARS-CoV-2 infection or an uninfected control (not recorded which).

There are a few counts of this clonotype. The gene calls are TRBV29-1 and TRBJ1-4, with 7 bases lining up with TRBD1. Germline-derived CDR1 and CDR2 are SQVTM and ANQGSEA. The CDR3 is 14 amino acids. J lost 3 bases, V lost 7 bases, and 8 bases had no gene match. CDR3 protein: CSALERGPNEKLFF. CDR3 nucleotides: TGCAGCGCCCTCGAGAGGGGGCCTAATGAAAAACTGTTTTTT.

In its sample, this clonotype was seen a few times. The rearrangement joins TRBV2 to TRBJ1-5; possible D gene TRBD1, 6 bases. Looked up from germline, CDR1 is SNHLY and CDR2 is FYNNEI. Trimming left V 5 bases short and J 3 bases short, with 14 bases between. This CDR3 has 15 amino acids. CDR3: CASSLGGSSNQPQHF. CDR3 DNA sequence: TGTGCCAGCAGTCTAGGGGGTTCCTCCAATCAGCCCCAGCATTTT.

V gene TRBV6-1 combines with J gene TRBJ2-7; D is unresolved. This CDR3 spans 15 amino acids. Looked up from germline, CDR1 is MNHNS and CDR2 is SASEGT. Trimming removed 3 bases from V and 2 bases from J, with 14 bases in between. This CDR3 reads CASSELATGTYEQYF. The CDR3 DNA sequence: TGTGCCAGCAGTGAGTTGGCAACCGGAACCTACGAGCAGTACTTC.

The chain recombines TRBV29-1 with TRBJ1-1; 7 bases fit TRBD1. CDR1 SQVTM and CDR2 ANQGSEA come from the germline V gene. The CDR3 covers 14 residues. J lost 1 base, V lost 5 bases, and 7 bases had no gene match. This CDR3 is CSVSRRTGNTEAFF. In nucleotides, the CDR3 is TGCAGCGTTAGCCGACGGACAGGGAACACTGAAGCTTTCTTT. Drawing the rest from reference TRBV29-1 and TRBJ1-1, the complete variable domain is SAVISQKPSRDICQRGTSLTIQCQVDSQVTMMFWYRQQPGQSLTLIATANQGSEATYESGFVIDKFPISRPNLTFSTLTVSNMSPEDSSIYLCSVSRRTGNTEAFFGQGTRLTVV.